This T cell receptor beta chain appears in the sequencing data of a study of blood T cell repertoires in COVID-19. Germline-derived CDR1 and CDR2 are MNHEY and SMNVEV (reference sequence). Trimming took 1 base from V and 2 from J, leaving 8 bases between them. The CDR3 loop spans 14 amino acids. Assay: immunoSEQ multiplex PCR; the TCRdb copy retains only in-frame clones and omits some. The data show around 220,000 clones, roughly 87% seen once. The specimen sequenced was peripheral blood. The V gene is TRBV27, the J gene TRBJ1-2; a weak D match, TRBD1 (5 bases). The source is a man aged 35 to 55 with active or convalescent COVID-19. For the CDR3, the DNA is TGTGCCAGCAGTTTATTACCAGGGAACTATGGCTACACCTTC. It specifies CASSLLPGNYGYTF.